This T cell receptor beta chain is drawn from a study of T-cell reconstitution after alpha-beta-depleted transplantation in children. Study observations and caveats: Surviving recipient T cells and intrathymic progenitors accounted for some patients' high TCRbeta diversity at day 60. Most T-cell counts and diversity one year after the transplant came from T cells that were newly produced. Several hundred graft clones that had expanded were reportedly the source of alpha-beta T cells about two months after transplant.

This clonotype was picked up many times. The antigen is undetermined. It was with unique molecular identifiers that the TCRbeta library was prepared. TCRdb analysed the PCR reads with MiXCR anew, one entry per CDR3 protein. The table has hundreds of thousands of distinct CDR3 sequences, more than 9% seen once. The sequences come from PBMCs, collected before TCRalphabeta/CD19-depleted stem cell transplant. The TCR sequence derives from a child aged 2 to 9 with inherited bone marrow failure, due to receive a stem cell transplant.

The CDR3 sequence: CASSLEGASANSYNEQFF. The CDR3 DNA follows: TGCGCCAGCAGCTTGGAGGGGGCTAGCGCCAACTCCTACAATGAGCAGTTCTTC. The V gene is TRBV5-1, the J gene TRBJ2-1; D is perhaps TRBD1 (7 bases). CDR1 and CDR2 from the germline V gene are SGHRS and YFSETQ. The CDR3 consists of 18 residues. Trimming took off 0 bases at V and 0 bases at J, with 16 bases between the two ends.